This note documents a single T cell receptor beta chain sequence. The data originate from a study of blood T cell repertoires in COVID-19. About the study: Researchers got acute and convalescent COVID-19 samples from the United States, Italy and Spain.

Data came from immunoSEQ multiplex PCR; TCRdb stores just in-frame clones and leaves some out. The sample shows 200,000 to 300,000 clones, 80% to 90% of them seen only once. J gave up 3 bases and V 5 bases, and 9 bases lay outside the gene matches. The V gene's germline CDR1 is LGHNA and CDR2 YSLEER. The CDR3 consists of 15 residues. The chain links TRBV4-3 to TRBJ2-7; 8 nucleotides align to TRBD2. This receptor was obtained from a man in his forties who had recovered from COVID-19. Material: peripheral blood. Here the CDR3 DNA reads TGCGCCAGCAGCGATAGCGGCGGGGGGAACTACGAGCAGTACTTC. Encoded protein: CASSDSGGGNYEQYF.